These 9 T cell receptor beta chains were all obtained from the same sample, sequenced in a study of precursors of human CD4 cytotoxic T cells. Bulk UMI-based sequencing covered sorted CD4+ central memory, effector memory, IL-7R-high and IL-7R-negative TEMRA subsets. Each CDR3 protein is one row after TCRdb ran MiXCR on the reads. The sample has 76 distinct CDR3 sequences. Sequenced input: memory CD4+ T cells from blood (PBMCs). The receptor set was obtained from a human donor in good health.

This clonotype is judged large. This chain connects TRBV9 to TRBJ1-6, with D possibly matching TRBD1 (6 bases). The CDR3 is made up of 15 amino acids. The germline gives CDR1 SGDLS, CDR2 YYNGEE. The DNA for the CDR3 is TGTCACAGCAGCGTGTCGGACAGTTATAATTCACCCCTCCACTTT. Translated, it gives CHSSVSDSYNSPLHF.

The V gene is TRBV9, the J gene TRBJ2-6; 7 bases align to TRBD1. This CDR3 spans 18 amino acids. After removal of 2 bases from V and 0 bases from J, the junction contained 8 bases not matched to a gene. Germline V lookup: CDR1 SGDLS, CDR2 YYNGEE. CDR3 in DNA: TGTGCCAGCAGCGTTCCCTCGGCAGGGGGCTCTGGGGCCAACGTCCTGACTTTC. Its protein is CASSVPSAGGSGANVLTF. The variable domain in full, completed from reference TRBV9 and TRBJ2-6, reads DSGVTQTPKHLITATGQRVTLRCSPRSGDLSVYWYQQSLDQGLQFLIQYYNGEERAKGNILERFSAQQFPDLHSELNLSSLELGDSALYFCASSVPSAGGSGANVLTFGAGSRLTVL.

In this sample, this clonotype is hyperexpanded. The J gene is TRBJ2-7, the V gene TRBV29-1, with unresolved D. The V and J ends lost 5 bases and 4 bases respectively, with 15 bases between them. The CDR3 consists of 13 residues. Germline assignment: CDR1 SQVTM and CDR2 ANQGSEA. The CDR3 sequence: CSVSAAVGYEQYF. CDR3 coding DNA: TGCAGCGTTTCAGCTGCCGTGGGGTACGAGCAGTACTTC.

The chain carries TRBV18 and TRBJ2-1; D remains ambiguous. The V end was cut by 0 bases, the J end by 8 bases, with 11 bases between. Germline assignment: CDR1 KGHSH and CDR2 LQKENI. The CDR3 sequence is 14 residues long. CDR3 loop: CASSPPPPRDEQFF. CDR3 nucleotides: TGTGCCAGCTCACCACCGCCCCCCCGGGATGAGCAGTTCTTC.

By share, this clonotype ranks as hyperexpanded (1% or more). The chain recombines TRBV20-1 with TRBJ2-3; TRBD1 is a possible D gene (5 bases). Trimming pared 4 bases from V and 4 bases from J, leaving 9 bases between. Looked up from germline, CDR1 is DFQATT and CDR2 is SNEGSKA (reference sequence). The CDR3 runs 12 residues. The CDR3 sequence is CSATWGSDTQYF. The CDR3 DNA follows: TGCAGTGCTACCTGGGGCTCAGATACGCAGTATTTT.

This clonotype is hyperexpanded (1% or more) within its sample. The CDR3, as DNA: TGTGCCAGCAGTTCCACCCTCGGGGTCCTTAGCAATCAGCCCCAGCATTTT. It is translated as CASSSTLGVLSNQPQHF. J is TRBJ1-5 and V is TRBV28; D remains unclear. Germline values: CDR1 MDHEN, CDR2 SYDVKM. This CDR3 contains 17 residues. The V end lost 4 bases, the J end lost 0 bases, and 16 bases lay between the germline ends.

The chain employs TRBV20-1 and TRBJ2-3, with D possibly matching TRBD2 (6 bases). CDR1 is DFQATT, CDR2 SNEGSKA, per germline (reference sequence). The CDR3 is made up of 15 amino acids. Trimming took 3 bases from V and 1 from J, leaving 14 bases between them. The CDR3 loop is CSASRAPSGTDTQYF. The CDR3 bases are TGCAGTGCTAGTAGGGCACCTAGCGGCACAGATACGCAGTATTTT.

This clonotype appeared once. The chain uses TRBV5-6 and TRBJ1-5; D not resolved. V was trimmed by 0 bases and J by 7 bases, leaving 5 bases between them. The CDR3 length is 12 residues. Germline V gene data show CDR1 as SGHDT and CDR2 as YYEEEE. CDR3 region: CASSLADQPQHF. The CDR3 coding sequence is TGTGCCAGCAGCTTGGCAGACCAGCCCCAGCATTTT.

By share, this clonotype counts as hyperexpanded. V usage is TRBV20-1 and J usage is TRBJ2-3; D is ambiguous. Trimming took 3 bases from V and 1 from J, leaving 5 bases between them. CDR3 length equals 12 residues. Germline CDR1 reads DFQATT; CDR2 reads SNEGSKA (reference sequence). CDR3 in DNA: TGCAGTGCTAGTTGGGGCACAGATACGCAGTATTTT. Its protein product is CSASWGTDTQYF.